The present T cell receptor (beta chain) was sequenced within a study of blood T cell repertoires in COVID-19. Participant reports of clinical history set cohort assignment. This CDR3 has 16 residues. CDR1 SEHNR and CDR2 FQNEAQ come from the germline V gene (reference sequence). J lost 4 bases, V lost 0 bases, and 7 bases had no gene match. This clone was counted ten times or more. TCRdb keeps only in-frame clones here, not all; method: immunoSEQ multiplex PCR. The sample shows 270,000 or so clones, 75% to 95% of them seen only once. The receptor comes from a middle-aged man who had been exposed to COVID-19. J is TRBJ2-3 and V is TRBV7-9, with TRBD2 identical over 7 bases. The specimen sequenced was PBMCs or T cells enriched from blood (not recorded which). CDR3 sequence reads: CASSLALGGSADTQYF. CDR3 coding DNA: TGTGCCAGCAGCTTAGCCCTGGGAGGGAGTGCAGATACGCAGTATTTT.